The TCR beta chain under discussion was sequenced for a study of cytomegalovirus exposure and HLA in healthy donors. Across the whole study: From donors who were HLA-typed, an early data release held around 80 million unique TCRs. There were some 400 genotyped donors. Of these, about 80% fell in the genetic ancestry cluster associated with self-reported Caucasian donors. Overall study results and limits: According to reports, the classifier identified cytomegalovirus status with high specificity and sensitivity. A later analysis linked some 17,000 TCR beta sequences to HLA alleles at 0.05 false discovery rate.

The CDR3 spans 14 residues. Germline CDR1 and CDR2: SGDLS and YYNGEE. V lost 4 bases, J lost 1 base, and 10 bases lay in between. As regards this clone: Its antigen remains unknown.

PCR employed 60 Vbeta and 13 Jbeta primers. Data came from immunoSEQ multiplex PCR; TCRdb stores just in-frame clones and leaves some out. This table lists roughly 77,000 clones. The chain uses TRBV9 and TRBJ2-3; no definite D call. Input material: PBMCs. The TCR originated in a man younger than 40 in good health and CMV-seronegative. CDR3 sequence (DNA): TGTGCCAGCAGCCCCCGGTCTGGCACAGATACGCAGTATTTT. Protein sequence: CASSPRSGTDTQYF.